Following are 17 T cell receptor beta chains from one sample sequenced in a study of tumor-infiltrating lymphocytes in primary liver carcinoma. Unsorted whole blood supplied the blood RNA, and germline DNA was isolated too. A constant-region primer primed TCR beta cDNA synthesis from roughly 510 ng of total RNA. Investigators got TCR beta libraries out of three nested multiplex PCR rounds, done with slightly modified ARM-PCR. TRBV1-TRBV30 forward primers paired with a C-beta reverse primer were used in the first two PCR rounds, which ran roughly 11 cycles each. In TCRdb, the multiplex PCR reads were re-called with MiXCR into one record per CDR3 protein. The sample lists 300,000 to 350,000 distinct CDR3 sequences; roughly three fifths were seen once. Sequencing used peripheral blood. These receptors all stem from a woman under 40 with primary liver carcinoma and hepatitis B virus infection.

This clonotype was seen only once. At one of its ends the junction is not consistent with the germline gene, which may arise from a read error. V is TRBV11-2 and J is TRBJ2-5, with D perhaps matching TRBD1 (8 bases). This CDR3 has 16 residues. The germline V gene has CDR1 SGHAT and CDR2 FQNNGV. This CDR3 reads CANSLAQQGGKETQYF. The CDR3 region has the DNA TGCGCCAACAGCTTAGCCCAACAGGGGGGGAAGGAGACCCAGTACTTC.

This clonotype has just a few counts. The chain employs TRBV30 and TRBJ2-7; D ambiguous. Germline CDR1 GTSNPN, CDR2 SVGIG (reference sequence). Between the trimmed V and J ends, which lost 3 bases and 4 bases, there was a span of 10 bases. This CDR3 is 12 amino acids long. In nucleotides, the CDR3 is TGTGCCTGGAGCGCCGGCAGATACGAGCAGTACTTC. This encodes CAWSAGRYEQYF.

J is TRBJ2-5 and V is TRBV6-2 or TRBV6-3; D is undetermined. The V and J ends lost 6 bases and 6 bases respectively, with 14 bases between them. This CDR3 has 13 amino acids. The germline CDR1 and CDR2 sequences are MNHEY and SVGEGT. The CDR3 nucleotides are TGTGCCAGCAGACCAGTATGGGTAAAGACCCAGTACTTC. Residues: CASRPVWVKTQYF.

The chain carries TRBV11-2 and TRBJ2-3; TRBD2 matches 7 bases. The CDR3 totals 16 residues. In germline, CDR1 is SGHAT, CDR2 FQNNGV. Trimming cost V 6 bases and J 1 base; bases outside gene matches: 10. CDR3 residues: CASRHPGRERTDTQYF. The DNA of the CDR3 is TGTGCCAGCAGACACCCGGGGAGGGAGCGCACAGATACGCAGTATTTT.

Concerning this clonotype itself: It is likely a read error, because the conserved phenylalanine at the end of the CDR3 is missing. The chain employs TRBV12-3 or TRBV12-4 and TRBJ2-3; D is perhaps TRBD2 (5 bases). Trimming took 4 bases from V and 4 from J, leaving 15 bases between them. This CDR3 contains 15 residues. The CDR3 nucleotides read TGTGCCAGCAGTTCAGAGGGAAAGTTCGCAGATACGCAGTATTTA. As protein: CASSSEGKFADTQYL.

Regarding this clonotype: Just one base apart from a much larger clone, this may be a read error. The chain is built from TRBV4-1 and TRBJ2-1; 7 bases line up with TRBD1. The J segment lost 5 bases and the V segment lost 4 bases, leaving 8 bases of the junction unmatched. This CDR3 has 15 residues. The V gene's germline CDR1 is MGHRA and CDR2 YSYEKL. DNA for the CDR3: TGCGCCAGCAGCCTAGACAGGGCCCAGAACAATGAGCAGTTCTTC. Translating gives CASSLDRAQNNEQFF.

This chain connects TRBV28 to TRBJ2-1; 8 nucleotides agree with TRBD2. The CDR3 is 15 amino acids. CDR1 MDHEN and CDR2 SYDVKM come from the germline V gene. The V and J ends lost 11 bases and 2 bases, in that order; junction bases with no gene match: 11. Written as DNA, the CDR3 is TGTGCCGCGGCCGGGACTAGACTTCCCTACAATGAGCAGTTCTTC. Translating it yields CAAAGTRLPYNEQFF.

The rearrangement uses TRBV29-1 and TRBJ2-2, with 7 bases matching TRBD2. V dropped 3 bases and J dropped 5; count of bases not matched to a gene: 6. The CDR3 consists of 14 residues. From germline, CDR1 is SQVTM and CDR2 ANQGSEA. The CDR3 DNA reads as TGCAGCGTTGAGGGGGGAGGGCCGACCGGGGAGCTGTTTTTT. Its translation is CSVEGGGPTGELFF.

The chain links TRBV5-6 to TRBJ2-1, with TRBD2 identical over 8 bases. This CDR3 is 15 amino acids long. V was pared by 2 bases and J by 7 bases, with 8 bases of the junction left unmatched. Germline CDR1 is SGHDT and CDR2 is YYEEEE. The CDR3 loop is CASSFRGGLRNEQFF. The CDR3 DNA sequence: TGTGCCAGCAGCTTCCGGGGGGGTCTAAGAAATGAGCAGTTCTTC.

Note on this clonotype: A much larger clone differs by one base, so this may be a read error. The chain employs TRBV6-6 and TRBJ2-3; 10 bases line up with TRBD2. The CDR3 contains 15 residues. CDR1 and CDR2 (germline): MNHNY, SVGAGI (reference sequence). This CDR3 reads CANSSSSGRTDTQYF. The CDR3 DNA sequence: TGTGCCAACAGTTCGTCTAGCGGGAGAACAGATACGCAGTATTTT.

About this clonotype itself: At one of its ends the junction is not consistent with the germline gene, which may arise from a read error. The rearrangement uses TRBV30 and TRBJ2-1, with D perhaps TRBD2 (6 bases). Germline V CDR1 and CDR2: GTSNPN, SVGIG (reference sequence). This CDR3 has 14 residues. The CDR3 DNA reads as TGTACCTGGAGTGTTGCGGAGGGCCCCAATGAGCAGTTCTTC. This gives the protein CTWSVAEGPNEQFF. Combining the CDR3 with reference TRBV30 and TRBJ2-1 gives the whole variable domain SQTIHQWPATLVQPVGSPLSLECTVEGTSNPNLYWYRQAAGRGLQLLFYSVGIGQISSEVPQNLSASRPQDRQFILSSKKLLLSDSGFYLCTWSVAEGPNEQFFGPGTRLTVL.

Turning to this clonotype: An end of the junction does not agree with germline; a read error may underlie this. The chain has TRBV6-1 and TRBJ2-7, with D unclear. Looked up from germline, CDR1 is MNHNS and CDR2 is SASEGT. The CDR3 spans 12 residues. CDR3 protein: CVSSGRSGEQYF. The CDR3 region has the DNA TGTGTCAGCAGTGGCAGATCGGGCGAGCAGTACTTC.

The chain is built from TRBV12-3 or TRBV12-4 and TRBJ2-3, with 7 bases aligning to TRBD2. This CDR3 is 17 amino acids long. The V segment lost 6 bases and the J segment 1 base; nucleotides outside the gene matches: 13. The CDR3 region is CASSPTGLVGRTDTQYF. In nucleotides, the CDR3 is TGTGCCAGCAGCCCCACCGGACTAGTCGGTCGCACAGATACGCAGTATTTT.

The chain employs TRBV13 and TRBJ2-1, with 7 nucleotides matching TRBD1. The CDR3 contains 15 residues. Losses at the gene ends were 3 bases for V and 12 bases for J; bases not matched to a gene: 14. CDR1 PRHDT and CDR2 FYEKMQ come from the germline V gene (reference sequence). The CDR3 DNA sequence: TGTGCCAGCAGCTTGGCGACAGGGAGATACGATGCGCAGTTCTTC. Translated: CASSLATGRYDAQFF.

With regard to this clonotype: It may be a read error: a sequence one base away is much more abundant. The CDR3 carries no conserved terminal phenylalanine or tryptophan, so it likely arises from a read error. The chain's CDR3 is CASTTAGPRGTEAFY. CDR3 nucleotide sequence: TGTGCCAGCACCACAGCAGGGCCGAGAGGGACTGAAGCTTTCTAT. V is TRBV28 and J is TRBJ1-1; D perhaps matches TRBD1 (5 bases). This CDR3 spans 15 amino acids. Germline CDR1 is MDHEN and CDR2 is SYDVKM. Trimming took off 7 bases at V and 5 bases at J, with 20 bases between the two ends.

This clonotype occurred a few times. The junction shows a germline mismatch at one end, possibly a read error. The chain carries TRBV29-1 and TRBJ2-1; a weak D match, TRBD2 (6 bases). The germline V gene encodes CDR1 SQVTM and CDR2 ANQGSEA. The CDR3 has 12 amino acids. The CDR3 spells CSVIGTGNEQFF. Written as DNA, the CDR3 is TGTAGCGTTATAGGGACTGGGAATGAGCAGTTCTTC.

This sequence joins TRBV18 and TRBJ2-1; the match to TRBD2 covers 15 bases. The junction had 3 bases not matched to a gene; V was cut back by 0 bases and J by 9 bases. Germline CDR1 and CDR2: KGHSH and LQKENI. The CDR3 loop spans 16 amino acids. CDR3 nucleotides: TGTGCCAGCTCACCACCCGGGACTAGCGGGAGGAGTGAGCAGTTCTTC. Translated, it gives CASSPPGTSGRSEQFF.